Below are 8 T cell receptor beta chains sequenced from a single sample in a study of control samples from healthy donors and cancer patients. The data were produced by immunoSEQ multiplex PCR, yet TCRdb's version contains in-frame clones alone and is incomplete. The sample contains 95,000 to 130,000 clones, 85% to 90% of which appear only once. Specimen: PBMCs. Receptors originate from a woman between 45 and 60 years old with colorectal cancer.

V usage is TRBV2 and J usage is TRBJ1-5; TRBD1 matches 8 bases. The CDR3 has 14 amino acids. J lost 4 bases, V lost 6 bases, and 5 bases had no gene match. Germline V gene lookup returns CDR1 SNHLY and CDR2 FYNNEI. The DNA for the CDR3 is TGTGCCAGCAGCGGACAGGGAGAAAATCAGCCCCAGCATTTT. Translating it yields CASSGQGENQPQHF.

J is TRBJ2-5 and V is TRBV11-2, with 8 bases aligning to TRBD2. From germline, CDR1 is SGHAT and CDR2 FQNNGV. The CDR3 length is 14 residues. V shed 5 bases, J shed 4 bases, and the junction held 6 bases outside the gene matches. CDR3 protein: CASSQLGGGETQYF. CDR3 in DNA: TGTGCCAGCAGCCAACTCGGGGGGGGAGAGACCCAGTACTTC.

This rearrangement joins TRBV7-8 to TRBJ1-1; D not certain. The germline V and J ends were trimmed by 1 base and 1 base, with 10 bases remaining between them. The CDR3 length is 15 residues. Germline lookup yields CDR1 SGHVS and CDR2 FQNEAQ. The CDR3 coding sequence is TGTGCCAGCAGCTTAGGTCCAGGAAAGAACACTGAAGCTTTCTTT. It specifies CASSLGPGKNTEAFF.

This chain connects TRBV25-1 to TRBJ1-6, with 9 bases fitting TRBD1. Losses at the gene ends were 6 bases for V and 11 bases for J; bases not matched to a gene: 5. The length of the CDR3 is 13 residues. Per germline, CDR1 MGHDK and CDR2 SYGVNS. The CDR3 loop reads CASSGTGFAPLHF. The CDR3 region has the DNA TGTGCCAGCAGCGGGACAGGGTTTGCACCCCTCCACTTT. Variable domain in full (rest from reference TRBV25-1 and TRBJ1-6): EADIYQTPRYLVIGTGKKITLECSQTMGHDKMYWYQQDPGMELHLIHYSYGVNSTEKGDLSSESTVSRIRTEHFPLTLESARPSHTSQYLCASSGTGFAPLHFGNGTRLTVT.

In its sample, this clone was seen a few times. The gene calls are TRBV19 and TRBJ1-2; TRBD1 matches 7 bases. This CDR3 is 14 amino acids long. CDR1 and CDR2 (germline): LNHDA, SQIVND (reference sequence). V shed 3 bases, J shed 7 bases, and the junction held 8 bases outside the gene matches. The CDR3 region has the DNA TGTGCCAGTAGTATCCAAGGGACAGCAAGTGGCTACACCTTC. Residues: CASSIQGTASGYTF.

The rearrangement links TRBV9 to TRBJ2-7, with D maybe TRBD2 (6 bases). The V and J ends lost 0 bases and 4 bases respectively, with 11 bases between them. CDR1 and CDR2 from the germline V gene are SGDLS and YYNGEE. The CDR3 contains 14 residues. The CDR3 region has the DNA TGTGCCAGCAGCGTAGGCGCGGGGTTTTACGAGCAGTACTTC. This sequence encodes CASSVGAGFYEQYF.

The chain is built from TRBV11-2 and TRBJ2-5; tentative D call: TRBD1 (7 bases). V lost 5 bases to trimming and J lost 5 bases, with 18 bases between them. Per the germline V gene, CDR1 is SGHAT and CDR2 is FQNNGV. The CDR3 has 15 amino acids. The DNA of the CDR3 is TGTGCCAGCAGCCAGGGGGGAAGGCGCCAGGAGACCCAGTACTTC. Its translation: CASSQGGRRQETQYF.

The gene calls are TRBV5-8 and TRBJ2-3; 7 bases agree with TRBD2. V dropped 7 bases and J dropped 1; count of bases not matched to a gene: 15. Looked up from germline, CDR1 is SGHTS and CDR2 is YDEGEE. The CDR3 spans 17 residues. The CDR3: CASEPGSLAGGTDTQYF. The DNA of the CDR3 is TGTGCCAGCGAACCTGGGTCTTTGGCGGGAGGCACAGATACGCAGTATTTT.